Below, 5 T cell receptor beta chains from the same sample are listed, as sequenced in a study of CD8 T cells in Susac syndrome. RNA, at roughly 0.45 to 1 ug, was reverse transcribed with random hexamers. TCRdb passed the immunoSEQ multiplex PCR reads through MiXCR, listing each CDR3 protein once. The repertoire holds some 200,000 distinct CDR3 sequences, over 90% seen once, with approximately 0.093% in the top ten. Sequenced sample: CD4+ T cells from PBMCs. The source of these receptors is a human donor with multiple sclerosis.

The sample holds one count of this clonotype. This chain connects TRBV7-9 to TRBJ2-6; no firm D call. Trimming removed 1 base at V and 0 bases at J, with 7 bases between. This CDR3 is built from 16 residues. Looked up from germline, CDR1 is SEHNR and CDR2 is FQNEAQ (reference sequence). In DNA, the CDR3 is TGTGCCAGCAGCTTAGATCAGGACTCTGGGGCCAACGTCCTGACTTTC. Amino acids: CASSLDQDSGANVLTF.

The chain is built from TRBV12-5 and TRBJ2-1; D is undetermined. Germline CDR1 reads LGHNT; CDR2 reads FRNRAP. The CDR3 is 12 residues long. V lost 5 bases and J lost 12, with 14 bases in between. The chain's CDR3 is CASGQGPIRQFF. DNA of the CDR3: TGTGCTAGTGGTCAAGGACCTATACGGCAGTTCTTC.

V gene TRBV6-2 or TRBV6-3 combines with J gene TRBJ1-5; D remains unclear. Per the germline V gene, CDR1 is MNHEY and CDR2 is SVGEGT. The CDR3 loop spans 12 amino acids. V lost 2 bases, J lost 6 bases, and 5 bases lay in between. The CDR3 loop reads CASSYGLQPQHF. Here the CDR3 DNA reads TGTGCCAGCAGTTACGGGCTTCAGCCCCAGCATTTT.

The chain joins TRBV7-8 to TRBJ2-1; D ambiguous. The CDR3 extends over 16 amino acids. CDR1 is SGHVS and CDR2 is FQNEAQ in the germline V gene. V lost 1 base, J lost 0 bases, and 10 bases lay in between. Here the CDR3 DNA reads TGTGCCAGCAGCTTAGTCCGGGTCCGCTCCTACAATGAGCAGTTCTTC. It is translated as CASSLVRVRSYNEQFF.

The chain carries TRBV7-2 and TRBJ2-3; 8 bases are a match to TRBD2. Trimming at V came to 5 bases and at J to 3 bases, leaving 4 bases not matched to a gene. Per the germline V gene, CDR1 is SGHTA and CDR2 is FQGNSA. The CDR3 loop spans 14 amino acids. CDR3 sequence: CASSQGLGTDTQYF. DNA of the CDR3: TGTGCCAGCAGCCAGGGACTAGGGACAGATACGCAGTATTTT.